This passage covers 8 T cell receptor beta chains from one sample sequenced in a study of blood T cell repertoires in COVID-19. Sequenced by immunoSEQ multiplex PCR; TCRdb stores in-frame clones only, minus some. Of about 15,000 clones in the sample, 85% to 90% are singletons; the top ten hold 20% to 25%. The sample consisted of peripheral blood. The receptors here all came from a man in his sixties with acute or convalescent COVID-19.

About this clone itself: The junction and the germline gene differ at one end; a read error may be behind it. In DNA, the CDR3 is TGTGCCAGCAGCTTGGAATATAGGGACAAGATTTTT. It encodes CASSLEYRDKIF. J is TRBJ1-4 and V is TRBV5-5; possible D gene TRBD1, 6 bases. Germline values: CDR1 SGHKS, CDR2 YYEKEE (reference sequence). The CDR3 has 12 residues.

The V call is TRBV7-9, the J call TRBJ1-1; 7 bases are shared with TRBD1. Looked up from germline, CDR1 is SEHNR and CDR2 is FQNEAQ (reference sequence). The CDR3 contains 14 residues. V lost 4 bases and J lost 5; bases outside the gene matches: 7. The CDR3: CASSSTGERTEAFF. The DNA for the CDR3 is TGTGCCAGCAGCTCAACAGGGGAGAGAACTGAAGCTTTCTTT.

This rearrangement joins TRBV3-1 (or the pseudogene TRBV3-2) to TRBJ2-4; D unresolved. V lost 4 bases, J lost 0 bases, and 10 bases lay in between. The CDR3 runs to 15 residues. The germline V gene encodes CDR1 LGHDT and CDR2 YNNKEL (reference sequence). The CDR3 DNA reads TGTGCCAGCAGCCTAAGCGTACTAGCCAAAAACATTCAGTACTTC. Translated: CASSLSVLAKNIQYF.

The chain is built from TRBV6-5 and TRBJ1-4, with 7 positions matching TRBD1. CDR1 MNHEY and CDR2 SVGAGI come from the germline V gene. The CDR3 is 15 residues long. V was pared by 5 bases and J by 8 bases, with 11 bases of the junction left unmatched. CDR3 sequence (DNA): TGTGCCAGCAGTATTCAGACAGGGTCAGGGGAAAAACTGTTTTTT. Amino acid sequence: CASSIQTGSGEKLFF.

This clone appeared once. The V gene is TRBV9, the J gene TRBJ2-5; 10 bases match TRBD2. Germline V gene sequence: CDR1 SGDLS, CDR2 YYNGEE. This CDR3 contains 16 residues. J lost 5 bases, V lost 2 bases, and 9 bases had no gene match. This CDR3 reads CASSVAAGGHGETQYF. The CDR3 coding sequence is TGTGCCAGCAGCGTCGCAGCGGGAGGGCATGGGGAGACCCAGTACTTC.

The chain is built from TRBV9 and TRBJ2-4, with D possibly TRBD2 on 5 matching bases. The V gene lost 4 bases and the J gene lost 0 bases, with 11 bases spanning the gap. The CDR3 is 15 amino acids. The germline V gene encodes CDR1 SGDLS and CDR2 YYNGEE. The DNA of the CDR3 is TGTGCCAGCAGCCGGGGTCCACTAGCCAAAAACATTCAGTACTTC. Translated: CASSRGPLAKNIQYF.

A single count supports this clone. The CDR3 coding sequence is TGTGCCAGCAGCTTGGGAGGAGGTAACTACGAGCAGTACTTC. As protein: CASSLGGGNYEQYF. V usage is TRBV5-4 and J usage is TRBJ2-7, with D possibly TRBD2 on 5 matching bases. CDR3 length: 14 amino acids. Germline V gene lookup returns CDR1 SGHNT and CDR2 YYREEE (reference sequence). V was clipped by 0 bases and J by 3 bases, with 10 bases between them.

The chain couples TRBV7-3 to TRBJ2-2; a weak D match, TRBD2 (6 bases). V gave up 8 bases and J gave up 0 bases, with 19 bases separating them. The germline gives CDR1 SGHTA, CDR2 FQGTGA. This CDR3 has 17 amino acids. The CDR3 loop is CASALGAGSANTGELFF. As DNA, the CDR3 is TGTGCCAGCGCCCTAGGGGCGGGATCCGCGAACACCGGGGAGCTGTTTTTT.